This TCR beta chain originates from a study of molecular identifiers for immune sequencing clone quantification. Background on the study: Replicate experiments divided RNA from around 20,000 or 100,000 naive CD8 cells into five parts and sequenced four.

The sample holds many counts of this clonotype. The V and J ends lost 6 bases and 0 bases, in that order; junction bases with no gene match: 8. The CDR3 runs 16 residues. CDR1 is SGHVS and CDR2 is FQNEAQ in the germline V gene. TCRdb redid the calling of the PCR reads with MiXCR, one entry per CDR3 protein. Of fewer than 100,000 distinct CDR3 sequences listed, roughly 21% are singletons. The sequence was collected from a human donor in good health. Some libraries in this study had Jurkat cell RNA spiked in. Input material: naive CD8+ T cells from blood, with Jurkat cell RNA spiked in. Subset described: FACS-sorted CD8+CD4-CCR7+CD45RA+ naive T cells. The chain couples TRBV7-8 to TRBJ2-3; 8 bases line up with TRBD2. CDR3: CASSFIAGTSTDTQYF. DNA for the CDR3: TGTGCCAGCAGTTTCATAGCGGGAACTAGCACAGATACGCAGTATTTT.